This is a list of T cell receptor beta chains from one sample in a study of blood T cell repertoires in COVID-19. The method was immunoSEQ multiplex PCR; TCRdb's version includes in-frame clones alone and lacks a portion of them. The sample has 40,000 to 55,000 clones, approximately 88% seen once. What was sequenced was peripheral blood. These receptors all come from a man over 45 with active COVID-19. Both conserved end residues are part of each CDR3. Each record gives: V gene, D gene, clone size, CDR3 length, J gene, CDR3 protein, CDR3 DNA. The D gene is left open where the match is weak. Size is stated for part of the rows, as once, few or many counts, or as a class when the clone is expanded.

TRBV5-1	-	-	15	TRBJ2-7	CASSPGRTVTYEQYF	TGCGCCAGCAGCCCTGGAAGGACAGTAACCTACGAGCAGTACTTC
TRBV19	TRBD2	-	16	TRBJ2-1	CASSPRTSGYYNEQFF	TGTGCCAGTAGTCCCCGGACTAGCGGATACTACAATGAGCAGTTCTTC
TRBV7-6	TRBD1	-	15	TRBJ1-5	CASSLGTGTKQPQHF	TGTGCCAGCAGCTTAGGGACAGGTACCAAGCAGCCCCAGCATTTT
TRBV11-2	TRBD2	-	16	TRBJ2-1	CASSPFSGGALNEQFF	TGTGCCAGCAGCCCATTTAGCGGGGGGGCCTTGAATGAGCAGTTCTTC
TRBV6-5	-	-	15	TRBJ2-2	CASRGGLGPTGELFF	TGTGCCAGCAGAGGAGGTTTAGGGCCCACCGGGGAGCTGTTTTTT
TRBV5-1	TRBD1	-	14	TRBJ2-7	CASSLWKGASEQYF	TGCGCCAGCAGCTTGTGGAAGGGGGCTAGCGAGCAGTACTTC
TRBV6-6	TRBD2	-	17	TRBJ2-3	CASSPTSGLAGGDTQYF	TGTGCCAGCAGTCCAACTTCGGGACTAGCGGGGGGAGATACGCAGTATTTT
TRBV19	TRBD1	-	18	TRBJ2-6	CASSPRTGGFTGANVLTF	TGTGCCAGTAGTCCCCGGACAGGGGGCTTTACTGGGGCCAACGTCCTGACTTTC
TRBV19	-	-	16	TRBJ1-5	CASSINGRPEDQPQHF	TGTGCCAGTAGTATAAACGGGAGGCCGGAGGATCAGCCCCAGCATTTT
TRBV5-1	-	-	15	TRBJ2-6	CASSLGVNSANVLTF	TGCGCCAGCAGCTTGGGCGTCAATTCGGCCAACGTCCTGACTTTC
TRBV4-2	TRBD2	-	18	TRBJ2-3	CASSPHPPSGGAGDTQYF	TGTGCCAGCAGCCCTCACCCCCCTAGCGGGGGGGCGGGTGATACGCAGTATTTT
TRBV9	TRBD1	few	13	TRBJ1-2	CASSGTGSLGYTF	TGTGCCAGCAGCGGGACAGGATCCCTCGGCTACACCTTC
TRBV19	-	-	13	TRBJ2-4	CASSVGEGFIQYF	TGTGCCAGTAGCGTGGGAGAGGGTTTCATTCAGTACTTC
TRBV10-1	TRBD1	few	13	TRBJ1-4	CASSGGQDEKLFF	TGCGCCAGCAGCGGAGGACAGGATGAAAAACTGTTTTTT
TRBV28	-	-	12	TRBJ2-5	CASRDYQETQYF	TGTGCCAGCAGGGACTATCAAGAGACCCAGTACTTC
TRBV2	TRBD1	-	12	TRBJ1-2	CACAGTAHGYTF	TGTGCCTGTGCCGGGACAGCACATGGCTACACCTTC
TRBV24-1	-	-	14	TRBJ1-5	CATSAPGAGQPQHF	TGTGCCACCAGTGCCCCAGGGGCAGGTCAGCCCCAGCATTTT